This record covers a single T cell receptor (beta chain). Its specificity is not known. V lost 1 base and J lost 0, with 10 bases in between. This CDR3 comprises 16 residues. Germline CDR1 reads LGHNA; CDR2 reads YNFKEQ. Original processing notes: Quality scores were absent from the junction-only immunoSEQ sequences, so filtering differed. The protocol was immunoSEQ multiplex PCR, while the TCRdb copy is restricted to in-frame clones and leaves out a portion. The V and J calls and the clone size are those of that table, but D and trimming were determined from the DNA. The table includes under 2.5 million clones, around 92% detected once. Adult Caucasians living in Nashville, Tennessee made up all of the donors. The investigators split CD4+ cells into a CD45RA+ naive subset and a CD45RA-negative memory subset. The sample comes from a study of shared clonotypes between healthy human individuals. General study results and limits: Investigators collected only blood, and repertoires in tissues likely differ.

What was sequenced was naive CD4+ T cells from PBMCs. Subset of the sample: CD45RA+ positively selected. This sequence originates from a man aged 18 to 35 in good health. Some clones in this sample may be carry-over from other donors' samples. The chain has TRBV4-2 and TRBJ1-5, with D hard to call. CDR3 residues: CASSQVGAYSNQPQHF. The CDR3 DNA follows: TGTGCCAGCAGCCAAGTTGGAGCGTATAGCAATCAGCCCCAGCATTTT.